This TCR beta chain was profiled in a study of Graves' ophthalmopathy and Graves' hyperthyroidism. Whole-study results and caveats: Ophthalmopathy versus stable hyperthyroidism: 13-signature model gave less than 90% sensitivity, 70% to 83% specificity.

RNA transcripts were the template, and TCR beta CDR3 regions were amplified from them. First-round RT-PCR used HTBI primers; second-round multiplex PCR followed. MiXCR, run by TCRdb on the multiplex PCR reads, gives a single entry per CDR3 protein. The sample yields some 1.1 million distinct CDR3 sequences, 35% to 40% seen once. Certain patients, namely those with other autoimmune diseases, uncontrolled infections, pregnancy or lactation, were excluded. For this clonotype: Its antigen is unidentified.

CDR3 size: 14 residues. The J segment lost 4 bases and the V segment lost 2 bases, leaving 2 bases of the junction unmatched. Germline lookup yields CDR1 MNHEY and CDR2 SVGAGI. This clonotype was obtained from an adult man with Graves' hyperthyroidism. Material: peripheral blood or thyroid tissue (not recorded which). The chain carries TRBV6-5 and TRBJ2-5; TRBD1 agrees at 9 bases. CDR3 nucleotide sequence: TGTGCCAGCAGTTACACGGGACAGGGAGAGACCCAGTACTTC. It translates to CASSYTGQGETQYF.